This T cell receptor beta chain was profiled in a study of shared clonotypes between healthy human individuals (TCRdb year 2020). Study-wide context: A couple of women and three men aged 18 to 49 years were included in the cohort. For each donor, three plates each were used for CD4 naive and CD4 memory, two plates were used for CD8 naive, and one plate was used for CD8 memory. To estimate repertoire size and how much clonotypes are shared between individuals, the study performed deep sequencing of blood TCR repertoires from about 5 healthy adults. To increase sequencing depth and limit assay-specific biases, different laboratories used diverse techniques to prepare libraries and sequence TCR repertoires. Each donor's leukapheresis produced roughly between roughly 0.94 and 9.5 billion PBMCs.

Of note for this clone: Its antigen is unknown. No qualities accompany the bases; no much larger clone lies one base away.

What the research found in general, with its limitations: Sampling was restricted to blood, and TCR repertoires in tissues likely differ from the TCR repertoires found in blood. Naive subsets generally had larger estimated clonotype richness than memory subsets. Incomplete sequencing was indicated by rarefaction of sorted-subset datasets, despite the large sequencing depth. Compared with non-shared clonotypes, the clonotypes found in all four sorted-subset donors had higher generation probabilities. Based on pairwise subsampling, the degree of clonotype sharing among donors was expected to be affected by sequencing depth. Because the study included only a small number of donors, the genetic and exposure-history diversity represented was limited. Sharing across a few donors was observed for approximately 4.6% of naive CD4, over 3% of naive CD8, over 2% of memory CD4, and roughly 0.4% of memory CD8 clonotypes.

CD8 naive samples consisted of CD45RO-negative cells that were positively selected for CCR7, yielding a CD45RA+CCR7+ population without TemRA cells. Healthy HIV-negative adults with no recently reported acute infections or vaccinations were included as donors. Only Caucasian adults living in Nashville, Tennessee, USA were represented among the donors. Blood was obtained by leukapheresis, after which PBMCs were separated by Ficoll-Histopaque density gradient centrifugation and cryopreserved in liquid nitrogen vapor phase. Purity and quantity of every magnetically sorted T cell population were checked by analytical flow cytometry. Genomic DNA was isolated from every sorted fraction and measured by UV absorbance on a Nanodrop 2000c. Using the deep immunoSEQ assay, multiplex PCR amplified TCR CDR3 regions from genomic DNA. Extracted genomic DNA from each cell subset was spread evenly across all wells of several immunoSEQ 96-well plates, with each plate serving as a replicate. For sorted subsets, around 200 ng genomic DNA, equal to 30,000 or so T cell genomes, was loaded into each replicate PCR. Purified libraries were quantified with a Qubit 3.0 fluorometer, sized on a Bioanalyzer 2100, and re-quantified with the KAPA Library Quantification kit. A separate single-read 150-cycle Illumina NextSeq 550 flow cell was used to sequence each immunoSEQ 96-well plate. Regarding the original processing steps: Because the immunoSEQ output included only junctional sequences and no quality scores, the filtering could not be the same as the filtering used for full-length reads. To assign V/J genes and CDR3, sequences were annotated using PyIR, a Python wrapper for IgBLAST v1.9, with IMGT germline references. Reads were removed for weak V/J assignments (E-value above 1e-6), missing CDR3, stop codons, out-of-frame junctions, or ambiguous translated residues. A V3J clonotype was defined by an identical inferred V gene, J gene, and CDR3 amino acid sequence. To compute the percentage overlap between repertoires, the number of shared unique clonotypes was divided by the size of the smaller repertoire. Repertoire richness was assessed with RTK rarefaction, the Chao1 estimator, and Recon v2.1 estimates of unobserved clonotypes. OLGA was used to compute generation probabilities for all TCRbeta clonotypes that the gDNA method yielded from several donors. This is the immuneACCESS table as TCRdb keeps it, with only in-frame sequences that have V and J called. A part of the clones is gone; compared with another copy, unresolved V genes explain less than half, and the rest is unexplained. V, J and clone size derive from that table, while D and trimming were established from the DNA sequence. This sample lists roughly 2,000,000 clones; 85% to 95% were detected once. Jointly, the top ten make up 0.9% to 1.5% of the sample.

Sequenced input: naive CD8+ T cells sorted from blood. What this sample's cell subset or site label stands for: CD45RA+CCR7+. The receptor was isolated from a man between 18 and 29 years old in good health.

The CDR3 reads as follows: CASSLGSPLTDGLQFF. The DNA sequence is as follows: TGTGCCAGCAGCTTGGGGAGCCCCTTAACCGATGGTTTGCAGTTCTTC. The receptor chain draws on TRBV5-4 and TRBJ2-1; confidence is insufficient to name the D gene. V is cut by 0 bases and J by 12 bases, and the space between the germline ends is 22 bases. According to the germline V gene (reference sequence), CDR1 reads SGHNT and CDR2 reads YYREEE. There are 16 amino acids in the CDR3, from cysteine to phenylalanine inclusive. CDR3 DNA only is kept here, 48 bases in frame from base 1.